The source of this TCR beta chain is a study of blood T cell repertoires in COVID-19. In the study overall: From the United States, Italy and Spain came samples of acute and convalescent COVID-19. The analysed material was cDNA or gDNA that came from T cells, B-cell-depleted T cells, or PBMCs.

As originally analysed: It was from reference gene primer amplification that nucleated cell counts were estimated. TCRdb's copy holds only in-frame clones and misses some; the assay was immunoSEQ multiplex PCR. That table supplies the V and J calls and clone size; D and trimming were determined from the DNA. The data contain some 130,000 clones, 75% to 90% of them singletons. CDR1 and CDR2 (germline): LGHDT, YNNKEL (reference sequence). This CDR3 has 14 residues. The ends were cut back, 4 bases at V and 4 bases at J, with 13 bases in the middle. The chain joins TRBV3-1 (or the pseudogene TRBV3-2) to TRBJ1-2; weak D call: TRBD1 (5 bases). Sequencing was performed on peripheral blood. This receptor was obtained from a human donor in a cohort sampled during active COVID-19. DNA for the CDR3: TGTGCCAGCAGCCCAGGGTCCCAGCTCTATGGCTACACCTTC. Protein: CASSPGSQLYGYTF.